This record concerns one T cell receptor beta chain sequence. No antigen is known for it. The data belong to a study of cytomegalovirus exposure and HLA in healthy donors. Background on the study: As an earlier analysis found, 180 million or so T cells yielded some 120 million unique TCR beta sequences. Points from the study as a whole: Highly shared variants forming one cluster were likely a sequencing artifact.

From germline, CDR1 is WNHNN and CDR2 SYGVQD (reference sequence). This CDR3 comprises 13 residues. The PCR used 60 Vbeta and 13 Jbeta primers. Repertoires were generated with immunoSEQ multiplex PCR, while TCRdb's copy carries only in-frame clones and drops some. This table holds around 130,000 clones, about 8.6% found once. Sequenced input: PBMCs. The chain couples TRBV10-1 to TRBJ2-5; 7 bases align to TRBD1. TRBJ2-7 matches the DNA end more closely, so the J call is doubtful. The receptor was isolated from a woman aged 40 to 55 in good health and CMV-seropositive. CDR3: CASSPGGSYEQYF. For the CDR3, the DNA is TGCGCCAGCAGTCCAGGGGGCTCCTACGAGCAGTACTTC.